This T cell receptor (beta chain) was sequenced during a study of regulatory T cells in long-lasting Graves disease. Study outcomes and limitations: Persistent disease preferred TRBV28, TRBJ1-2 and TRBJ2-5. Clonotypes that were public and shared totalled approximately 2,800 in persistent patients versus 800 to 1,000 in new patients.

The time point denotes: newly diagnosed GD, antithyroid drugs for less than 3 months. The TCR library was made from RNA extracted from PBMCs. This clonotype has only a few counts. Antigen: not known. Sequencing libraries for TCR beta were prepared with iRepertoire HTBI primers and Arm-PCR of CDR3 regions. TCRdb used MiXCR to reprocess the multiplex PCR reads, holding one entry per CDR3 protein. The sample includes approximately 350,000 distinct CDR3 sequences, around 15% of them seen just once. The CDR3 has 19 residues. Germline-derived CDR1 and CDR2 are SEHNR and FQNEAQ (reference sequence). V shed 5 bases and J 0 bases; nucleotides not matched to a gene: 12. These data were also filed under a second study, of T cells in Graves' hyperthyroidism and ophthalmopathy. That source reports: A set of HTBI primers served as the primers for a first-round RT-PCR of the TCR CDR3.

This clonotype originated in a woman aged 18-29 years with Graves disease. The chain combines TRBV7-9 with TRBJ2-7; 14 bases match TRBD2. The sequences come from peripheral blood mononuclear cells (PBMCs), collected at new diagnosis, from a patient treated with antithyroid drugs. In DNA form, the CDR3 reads TGTGCCAGCAGCCTGGGGACTAGCGGGAGTCGGCGGGTCTCCTACGAGCAGTACTTC. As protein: CASSLGTSGSRRVSYEQYF.